These 32 T cell receptor beta chains were sequenced from one sample in a study of shared clonotypes between healthy human individuals. Here immunoSEQ multiplex PCR was the method, and the copy in TCRdb shows in-frame clones only, minus some. The repertoire holds over 2,000,000 clones, with roughly 95% as singletons. Naive CD8 cells were CD45RO-negative, positively selected for CCR7, excluding terminally differentiated effector memory CD45RA+ cells. What was sequenced was naive CD8+ T cells from PBMCs. These receptors were taken from a man between 18 and 35 years old in good health. Some clones in this sample may be carry-over from other donors' samples.

V and J are TRBV6-5 and TRBJ2-7; 8 positions agree with TRBD2. The CDR3 has 14 residues. V lost 1 base to trimming and J lost 1 base; unmatched junction nucleotides: 0. Germline assignment: CDR1 MNHEY and CDR2 SVGAGI. The CDR3 region has the DNA TGTGCCAGCAGTTACTTAGCGGGATCCTACGAGCAGTACTTC. This encodes CASSYLAGSYEQYF.

This chain connects TRBV4-1 to TRBJ2-3; 7 bases fit TRBD1. The trim removed 1 base at V and 0 bases at J, leaving 1 base unmatched. The CDR3 spans 15 residues. Germline loops: CDR1 MGHRA, CDR2 YSYEKL. The CDR3 protein is CASSQADRSTDTQYF. CDR3 DNA: TGCGCCAGCAGCCAAGCGGACAGGAGCACAGATACGCAGTATTTT.

This rearrangement joins TRBV5-1 to TRBJ2-7, with D maybe TRBD2 (6 bases). This CDR3 spans 15 amino acids. Germline V gives CDR1 SGHRS, CDR2 YFSETQ. V was trimmed by 7 bases and J by 0 bases, leaving 17 bases between them. CDR3 region: CASALAEDSSYEQYF. The DNA for the CDR3 is TGCGCCAGCGCTTTAGCGGAGGATAGCTCCTACGAGCAGTACTTC.

The J gene is TRBJ1-1, the V gene TRBV9, with no clear D. The germline gives CDR1 SGDLS, CDR2 YYNGEE. This CDR3 has 13 residues. Trimming removed 0 bases from V and 7 bases from J, with 10 bases in between. The CDR3 sequence is CASSVAGSLEAFF. The CDR3 DNA sequence: TGTGCCAGCAGCGTAGCTGGCAGCCTTGAAGCTTTCTTT.

V and J are TRBV7-9 and TRBJ2-1; D is uncertain. The CDR3 runs 13 residues. The V gene lost 2 bases and the J gene lost 5 bases, with 7 bases spanning the gap. In germline, CDR1 is SEHNR, CDR2 FQNEAQ (reference sequence). The CDR3 nucleotides read TGTGCCAGCAGCTTAACGCAGAACAATGAGCAGTTCTTC. Amino acids: CASSLTQNNEQFF.

V usage is TRBV7-9 and J usage is TRBJ2-7, with a tentative D call TRBD2 (5 bases). The V and J ends lost 5 bases and 5 bases respectively, with 13 bases between them. The CDR3 is 13 amino acids. Germline-derived CDR1 and CDR2 are SEHNR and FQNEAQ (reference sequence). The CDR3, as DNA: TGTGCCAGCAGCCGAGGGATGGTCGACGAGCAGTACTTC. This sequence encodes CASSRGMVDEQYF.

The V gene is TRBV7-9, the J gene TRBJ2-2; D assignment may be TRBD1 or TRBD2 (5 bases each). The CDR3 consists of 16 residues. CDR1 is SEHNR and CDR2 is FQNEAQ in the germline V gene (reference sequence). V was cut by 5 bases and J by 5 bases, with 18 bases left in between. The CDR3 protein is CASSAGTAPGTGELFF. The CDR3 nucleotides read TGTGCCAGCAGCGCCGGGACCGCACCTGGTACCGGGGAGCTGTTTTTT.

This rearrangement joins TRBV4-1 to TRBJ1-2; TRBD1 agrees at 11 bases. The CDR3 sequence is 19 residues long. The germline CDR1 and CDR2 sequences are MGHRA and YSYEKL. V gave up 2 bases and J gave up 4 bases; unmatched junction bases: 15. Written as DNA, the CDR3 is TGCGCCAGCAGCCAACAGGACAGGGGGCGGGGAGGCCCCGTCTATGGCTACACCTTC. Translation: CASSQQDRGRGGPVYGYTF.

The chain uses TRBV4-2 and TRBJ2-7, with TRBD2 identical over 12 bases. The CDR3 covers 15 residues. Trimming took 5 bases from V and 3 from J; bases not matched to a gene: 5. The germline V gene has CDR1 LGHNA and CDR2 YNFKEQ. This CDR3 is CASSFGLAGSYEQYF. The DNA of the CDR3 is TGTGCCAGCAGCTTCGGACTAGCGGGAAGCTACGAGCAGTACTTC.

The J gene is TRBJ2-1, the V gene TRBV9; D is possibly TRBD2 (5 bases). Trimming cost V 0 bases and J 0 bases, with 13 bases left between them. This CDR3 comprises 17 residues. CDR1 SGDLS and CDR2 YYNGEE come from the germline V gene. CDR3 amino acids: CASSVGGSESSYNEQFF. CDR3 DNA sequence: TGTGCCAGCAGCGTAGGGGGTAGCGAGAGCTCCTACAATGAGCAGTTCTTC.

This clone has a single count. V is TRBV14 and J is TRBJ2-2; TRBD2 might be the D (5 bases). The V gene lost 3 bases and the J gene lost 4 bases, with 15 bases spanning the gap. The CDR3 contains 16 residues. Germline values: CDR1 SGHDN, CDR2 FVKESK. The CDR3 spells CASSQRLSGSTGELFF. The CDR3 DNA reads as TGTGCCAGCAGCCAGAGACTTTCGGGGTCCACCGGGGAGCTGTTTTTT.

This chain links TRBV9 with TRBJ2-7, with 7 nucleotides matching TRBD1. Per the germline V gene, CDR1 is SGDLS and CDR2 is YYNGEE. This CDR3 has 15 amino acids. V was pared by 4 bases and J by 2 bases, with 9 bases of the junction left unmatched. The CDR3 coding sequence is TGTGCCAGCAGCCCTCAGGACAGGACCACCTACGAGCAGTACTTC. Protein: CASSPQDRTTYEQYF.

This rearrangement joins TRBV5-5 to TRBJ2-7, with D unresolved. The germline gives CDR1 SGHKS, CDR2 YYEKEE (reference sequence). V dropped 4 bases and J dropped 3 bases, with 17 bases sitting between them. The CDR3 extends over 15 amino acids. This CDR3 is CASSPTPGPLYEQYF. The CDR3 nucleotides are TGTGCCAGCAGCCCAACCCCCGGGCCCCTCTACGAGCAGTACTTC.

Only one count was recorded for this clone. This chain connects TRBV7-8 to TRBJ2-1, with TRBD1 identical over 7 bases. Per germline, CDR1 SGHVS and CDR2 FQNEAQ. The ends lost 1 base at V and 5 bases at J; junction bases unmatched: 8. The CDR3 extends over 16 amino acids. The CDR3 DNA reads TGTGCCAGCAGCTTAGAGCCGGGACAGCTAAACAATGAGCAGTTCTTC. Its protein is CASSLEPGQLNNEQFF.

CDR3 sequence reads: CASRRQGTNYEQYF. The CDR3 nucleotides read TGTGCCAGCAGAAGACAGGGCACTAACTACGAGCAGTACTTC. The chain links TRBV27 to TRBJ2-7, with 7 bases identical to TRBD1. After removal of 6 bases from V and 3 bases from J, the junction contained 8 bases not matched to a gene. Germline CDR1 reads MNHEY; CDR2 reads SMNVEV (reference sequence). The CDR3 has 14 residues.

This chain connects TRBV4-3 to TRBJ2-5; D possibly corresponds to TRBD2 (6 bases). Looked up from germline, CDR1 is LGHNA and CDR2 is YSLEER. This CDR3 is 14 amino acids long. The V and J ends lost 1 base and 5 bases respectively, with 11 bases between them. This CDR3 is CASSQGLGLETQYF. In DNA form, the CDR3 reads TGCGCCAGCAGCCAAGGACTAGGTCTGGAGACCCAGTACTTC.

This rearrangement joins TRBV7-9 to TRBJ2-1; TRBD2 is a possible D gene (6 bases). Germline CDR1 and CDR2: SEHNR and FQNEAQ (reference sequence). CDR3 size: 16 residues. Trimming took 4 bases from V and 9 from J, leaving 22 bases between them. The CDR3 coding sequence is TGTGCCAGCAGCTCCCGTCTCGAGGGAGGCCCGGTTGAGCAGTTCTTC. Protein sequence: CASSSRLEGGPVEQFF.

The J gene is TRBJ2-7, the V gene TRBV25-1, with a tentative D call TRBD2 (6 bases). Trimming pared 3 bases from V and 5 bases from J, leaving 20 bases between. The germline V gene has CDR1 MGHDK and CDR2 SYGVNS. The CDR3 covers 16 residues. The CDR3, as DNA: TGTGCCAGCAGTGATGAGGACGACGGGGGAGGAGACGAGCAGTACTTC. Translating it yields CASSDEDDGGGDEQYF.

The gene calls are TRBV19 and TRBJ2-7, with 9 bases lining up with TRBD2. Germline V gives CDR1 LNHDA, CDR2 SQIVND (reference sequence). Germline trimming cut 7 bases from V and 4 bases from J; bases unmatched to any gene: 5. This CDR3 comprises 13 residues. CDR3 nucleotides: TGTGCCAGTATGGAGACTAGCGGATACGAGCAGTACTTC. Its translation is CASMETSGYEQYF.

The rearrangement links TRBV7-9 to TRBJ1-2, with D hard to call. The length of the CDR3 is 10 residues. The V end lost 4 bases, the J end lost 12 bases, and 9 bases lay between the germline ends. CDR1 SEHNR and CDR2 FQNEAQ come from the germline V gene (reference sequence). Here the CDR3 DNA reads TGTGCCAGCAGCTCCAACTGGCACACCTTC. Translated, it gives CASSSNWHTF. The whole variable domain, remainder taken from reference TRBV7-9 and TRBJ1-2, is DTGVSQNPRHKITKRGQNVTFRCDPISEHNRLYWYRQTLGQGPEFLTYFQNEAQLEKSRLLSDRFSAERPKGSFSTLEIQRTEQGDSAMYLCASSSNWHTFGSGTRLTVV.

The rearrangement links TRBV5-4 to TRBJ2-7, with 13 bases aligning to TRBD2. Germline V gives CDR1 SGHNT, CDR2 YYREEE (reference sequence). CDR3 length: 14 amino acids. J gave up 5 bases and V 4 bases, and 3 bases lay outside the gene matches. CDR3 nucleotides: TGTGCCAGCAGCCAAGGACTAGCGGGAGACGAGCAGTACTTC. The encoded protein is CASSQGLAGDEQYF.

V gene TRBV2 combines with J gene TRBJ1-5, with D unresolved. Trimming stripped 3 bases from V and 0 bases from J, with 15 bases between. Germline V gene data show CDR1 as SNHLY and CDR2 as FYNNEI. The CDR3 runs to 17 residues. The CDR3 spells CASSDGSLTYSNQPQHF. The CDR3 region has the DNA TGTGCCAGCAGTGACGGCAGCCTGACTTATAGCAATCAGCCCCAGCATTTT. The variable domain in full, with the rest retrieved from reference TRBV2 and TRBJ1-5, is EPEVTQTPSHQVTQMGQEVILRCVPISNHLYFYWYRQILGQKVEFLVSFYNNEISEKSEIFDDQFSVERPDGSNFTLKIRSTKLEDSAMYFCASSDGSLTYSNQPQHFGDGTRLSIL.

CDR3 loop: CASTQSYWGVGEQYF. The CDR3, as DNA: TGTGCCAGCACCCAAAGTTATTGGGGCGTTGGGGAGCAGTACTTC. V gene TRBV27 combines with J gene TRBJ2-7; a possible D gene is TRBD1 (5 bases). Germline CDR1 and CDR2: MNHEY and SMNVEV (reference sequence). Trimming cost V 7 bases and J 7 bases, with 23 bases left between them. This CDR3 has 15 amino acids.

This chain connects TRBV9 to TRBJ2-2; the match to TRBD2 covers 11 bases. The length of the CDR3 is 17 residues. Trimming removed 10 bases from V and 2 bases from J; junction bases left unmatched: 13. Germline CDR1 reads SGDLS; CDR2 reads YYNGEE. The CDR3 DNA follows: TGTGCCTCCGCACGGGCTAGCGGGAGGCTCAACACCGGGGAGCTGTTTTTT. Translation: CASARASGRLNTGELFF.

The gene calls are TRBV28 and TRBJ2-7; no clear D gene. This CDR3 region has 13 residues. CDR1 and CDR2 from the germline V gene are MDHEN and SYDVKM. V gave up 9 bases and J gave up 2 bases, with 14 bases separating them. The CDR3 region is CASIGIPTYEQYF. DNA for the CDR3: TGTGCCAGTATAGGGATCCCAACCTACGAGCAGTACTTC. Variable domain in full (rest from reference TRBV28 and TRBJ2-7): DVKVTQSSRYLVKRTGEKVFLECVQDMDHENMFWYRQDPGLGLRLIYFSYDVKMKEKGDIPEGYSVSREKKERFSLILESASTNQTSMYLCASIGIPTYEQYFGPGTRLTVT.

The V and J genes are TRBV14 and TRBJ1-1, with D perhaps matching TRBD1 (5 bases). Germline V gives CDR1 SGHDN, CDR2 FVKESK. CDR3 size: 16 residues. The ends were cut back, 3 bases at V and 7 bases at J, with 21 bases in the middle. CDR3 DNA sequence: TGTGCCAGCAGCCACCCCGGCCCAGGGCTAAACCATGAAGCTTTCTTT. Translated: CASSHPGPGLNHEAFF.

This chain uses TRBV27 with TRBJ2-7; D perhaps matches TRBD2 (6 bases). Looked up from germline, CDR1 is MNHEY and CDR2 is SMNVEV (reference sequence). The CDR3 contains 15 residues. Deletions cut 0 bases from V and 7 bases from J, with 16 bases between. CDR3: CASSLSWGVLREQYF. The CDR3 coding sequence is TGTGCCAGCAGTTTATCGTGGGGGGTTCTGAGGGAGCAGTACTTC.

This clone has a handful of counts. The chain joins TRBV28 to TRBJ1-1; D ambiguous. The length of the CDR3 is 13 residues. CDR1 is MDHEN, CDR2 SYDVKM, per germline. Trimming shortened V by 5 bases and J by 11 bases, and 18 bases separated the two germline ends. The CDR3 loop is CASSPLPGTHAFF. Written as DNA, the CDR3 is TGTGCCAGCAGTCCCCTTCCCGGCACCCATGCTTTCTTT.

Concerning this clone itself: The sample holds other DNA sequences that translate to the same CDR3. The CDR3 DNA reads as TGTGCCAGCAGTTCCCCCGGGACAGGTTCCTACGAGCAGTACTTC. Amino acids: CASSSPGTGSYEQYF. V is TRBV27 and J is TRBJ2-7; 8 bases line up with TRBD1. J was trimmed by 1 base and V by 4 bases; bases with no gene match: 6. The CDR3 consists of 15 residues. The V gene's germline CDR1 is MNHEY and CDR2 SMNVEV (reference sequence).

The chain is built from TRBV10-2 and TRBJ2-7, with a weak D call TRBD1 (5 bases). Germline V gene sequence: CDR1 WSHSY, CDR2 SAAADI. This CDR3 is 13 amino acids long. Deletions cut 8 bases from V and 13 bases from J, with 24 bases between. The CDR3 loop is CASSGRPGKPPYF. The CDR3 DNA is TGCGCCAGCTCGGGCCGACCAGGGAAGCCCCCTTACTTC.

V is TRBV28 and J is TRBJ2-3; TRBD2 aligns across 8 bases. The V gene's germline CDR1 is MDHEN and CDR2 SYDVKM. V shed 3 bases and J 6 bases; nucleotides not matched to a gene: 8. The CDR3 contains 15 residues. The CDR3 region is CASSFHGRARDTQYF. In DNA form, the CDR3 reads TGTGCCAGCAGTTTCCACGGGAGGGCCAGGGATACGCAGTATTTT.

This clone was detected once. The chain has TRBV6-5 and TRBJ2-7, with 11 bases aligning to TRBD2. The CDR3 has 16 residues. In germline, CDR1 is MNHEY, CDR2 SVGAGI. The junction had 7 bases not matched to a gene; V was cut back by 2 bases and J by 4 bases. CDR3 protein: CASSYGLGLAVYEQYF. CDR3 in DNA: TGTGCCAGCAGTTACGGTCTGGGACTAGCGGTTTACGAGCAGTACTTC.